A single T cell receptor (beta chain) is shown here with its context. Its antigen is currently unknown. This specimen comes from a study of T cells in localized non-small cell lung cancer. CDR1 and CDR2 from the germline V gene are MNHEY and SVGAGI. V trimming: 2 bases; J trimming: 5 bases; junction bases outside the gene matches: 4. The CDR3 runs to 15 residues. Data came from immunoSEQ multiplex PCR; TCRdb stores just in-frame clones and leaves some out. Among roughly 16,000 clones, approximately 80% were seen once, and the ten largest hold 30%. Study observations and caveats: Appearing in adjacent lung were a median roughly 60 of the top 100 tumor clones. A denser population of T cells in blood accompanied longer overall survival.

The V gene is TRBV6-5, the J gene TRBJ1-5; 9 bases are a match to TRBD1. The sequences come from peripheral blood, collected before any cancer treatment. The receptor was isolated from a male donor at least 60 years old with stage I lung adenocarcinoma. Here the CDR3 DNA reads TGTGCCAGCAGTTACGGGGGACAGGGTTATCAGCCCCAGCATTTT. It encodes CASSYGGQGYQPQHF.